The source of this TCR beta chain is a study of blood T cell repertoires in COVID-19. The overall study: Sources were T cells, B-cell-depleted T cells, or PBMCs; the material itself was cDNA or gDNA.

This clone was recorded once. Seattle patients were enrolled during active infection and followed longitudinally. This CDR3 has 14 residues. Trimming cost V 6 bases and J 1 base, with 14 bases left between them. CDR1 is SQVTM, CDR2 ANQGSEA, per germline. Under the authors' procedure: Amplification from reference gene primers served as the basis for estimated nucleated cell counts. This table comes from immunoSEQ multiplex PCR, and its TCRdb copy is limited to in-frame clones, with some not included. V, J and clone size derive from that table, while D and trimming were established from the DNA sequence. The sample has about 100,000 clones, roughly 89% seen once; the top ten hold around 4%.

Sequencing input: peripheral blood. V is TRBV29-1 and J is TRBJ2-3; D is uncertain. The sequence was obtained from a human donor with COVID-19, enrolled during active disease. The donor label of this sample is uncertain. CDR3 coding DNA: TGCAGCGTGGCCCCCCCTTCCCGCACAGATACGCAGTATTTT. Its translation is CSVAPPSRTDTQYF.